This T cell receptor beta chain stems from a study of long-term antiretroviral therapy in people with HIV (dated by TCRdb to between 2021 and 2022). At the level of the whole study: The earliest samples were collected roughly a decade before the 2015 WHO recommendation for immediate ART, at a time when ART was usually postponed until CD4 counts fell. From some 30 adults with confirmed HIV infection, the cohort provided 150 to 200 cryopreserved PBMC samples, gathered serially across a mean of approximately six years (range 1-12). No cross-contamination during QIAcube processing turned up in test extractions that ran a monoclonal T-cell line alongside 30 to 35 polyclonal samples. Whether ART initiation and durable HIV suppression were associated with changes in peripheral blood TRB repertoire composition and diversity was tested in a retrospective serial study. Among the roughly 30 participants with HIV, eleven were female. General study outcomes and caveats: HIV repertoires had narrower CDR3 length ranges than controls, and the network structure suggested an antigen-experienced repertoire that shifted only slightly toward naive after ART. Unsorted PBMC were profiled instead of sorted CD4+ and CD8+ T cells because pre-ART samples had limited cell numbers. Because PBMC availability was limited, only the TCR beta chain was sequenced, with no alpha chain pairing. Expanded TRB clones identified before ART initiation dominated the repertoire at all time points, although this dominance fluctuated and declined in many PLHIV after ART. ART initiation was associated with a significant increase in TRB diversity, but diversity stayed significantly below transplant donor controls even after long-term ART. The samples span the years 2004 to 2017, and the ART regimens used may be less effective than current regimens. No data were available on ART adherence, viral resistance or therapy changes, limiting inferences about post-ART repertoire changes.

On this clone itself: Which antigen it targets is not known. Relative to the germline gene, one junction end is altered; a read error may explain this.

To be included, a participant needed at least one PBMC sample from before ART initiation plus at least two post-ART samples. Treatment was received in the United States of America by all participants with HIV. Before DNA extraction, cryopreserved samples containing about 1-11 million PBMC were thawed and washed. At the time of the earliest PBMC sample, participants with HIV were aged between roughly 20 and 60 years. Per participant, PBMC samples came from 1-4 timepoints prior to ART initiation and 2-8 timepoints following ART initiation, for a median of 7 samples. Serial HIV viral load, CD4+ T-cell count, ART history and demographic data were obtained for every participant. A Qiagen kit on a QIAcube was used to extract genomic DNA from unsorted PBMC, with samples processed in batches of 12. Sequencing of the TRB variable region was done with the immunoSEQ hsTCRB v3.0 assay at survey level resolution. The target sequencing depth for TRB was roughly 40,000-50,000 T-cell genomes per sample. An Illumina MiSeq with a v3 150-cycle kit was used to sequence the pooled TRB libraries. The authors' analysis ran thus. Repertoire analysis was run in R within a reproducible Nextflow workflow that covered QC, data transformation and analysis. Custom analyses were implemented in LymphoSeq2, an R package for AIRR-Seq data exploration. A few samples that yielded fewer than 5000 total TRB sequences were excluded, so that around 190 HIV repertoires were analyzed. Among the 190 or so HIV repertoires that were kept, 59 were collected before ART initiation and more than 120 were collected after ART initiation. Repertoires were downsampled to 5000 TRB nucleotide sequences, with summary statistics averaged over 100 downsampling iterations. Only TRB sequences with CDR3 regions of at least seven amino acids were retained for analysis. Diversity was assessed using a clonality score derived from Shannon entropy and using the Gini coefficient. Repertoire networks linked the top 5000 CDR3 amino acid sequences whenever two sequences differed by an edit distance of one. For TRB CDR3 amino acid sequences, antigen specificity groups and MHC restriction were predicted with GLIPH2. CDR3 amino acid sequences were matched against VDJdb and McPAS-TCR to flag known CMV, EBV, HIV or tissue antigen associations. Pre-ART, post-ART and control groups were compared with Wilcoxon signed-rank tests and Holm-Bonferroni correction. TCRdb obtained this table from immuneACCESS and retained in-frame rearrangements with V and J assigned. These tables miss some clones; where compared with another copy, unresolved V genes account for less than half of the shortfall, and the remainder is unexplained. V and J calls and clone size come straight from that table; D and trimming were deduced from the DNA. The sample records 15,000 to 20,000 clones, more than 70% of which are singletons. More than 10% of the sample is held by the ten biggest clonotypes.

Taken from cysteine to phenylalanine, the CDR3 has 17 residues. Only CDR3 DNA remains: 51 bases, in frame from the first base. The germline V gene (reference sequence) gives CDR1 as SGHNT and CDR2 as YYREEE. This chain is built from TRBV5-4 and TRBJ2-3; 8 of the junction bases match TRBD2. This receptor was obtained from a man aged 50-59 years with HIV. The sample here was unsorted PBMCs, taken 6.9 years after starting antiretroviral therapy. The sequenced DNA is TGCGCCAGCAGCCAAGAATCGGCTAGCGGGTACGAAGATACGCAGTATTTT. Its protein product is CASSQESASGYEDTQYF.